A selection of T cell receptor beta chains follows, all from one sample in a study of blood T cells in healthy people across ages. TCRdb re-called the 5' RACE reads through MiXCR, storing one row per CDR3 protein. Altogether around 1,100,000 distinct CDR3 sequences are present, approximately 38% being singletons, with the ten largest covering roughly 14%. Sample: blood. The origin of the receptors is a man aged 18 to 35 in good health. CDR3s include the opening cysteine and the closing phenylalanine or tryptophan. A D gene is named only where the DNA matches it firmly. Part of the rows lack a size; the others show once, few, many or a class for expanded clones.

abundance: many
v_gene: TRBV12-3/TRBV12-4
d_gene: -
j_gene: TRBJ1-5
CDR3aa: CASSFGRNQPQHF
CDR3nt: TGTGCCAGCAGTTTTGGGCGGAATCAGCCCCAGCATTTT

abundance: -
v_gene: TRBV6-2/TRBV6-3
d_gene: -
j_gene: TRBJ1-1
CDR3aa: CASSFRAQGTEAFF
CDR3nt: TGTGCCAGCAGTTTCCGGGCCCAGGGCACTGAAGCTTTCTTT

abundance: -
v_gene: TRBV3-1
d_gene: -
j_gene: TRBJ1-1
CDR3aa: CASSLQEGSGNTEAFF
CDR3nt: TGTGCCAGCAGCCTGCAAGAAGGGTCAGGGAACACTGAAGCTTTCTTT

abundance: -
v_gene: TRBV20-1
d_gene: -
j_gene: TRBJ1-4
CDR3aa: CSASPHRDEKLFF
CDR3nt: TGCAGTGCTAGTCCCCATAGGGATGAAAAACTGTTTTTT

abundance: many
v_gene: TRBV4-3
d_gene: TRBD2
j_gene: TRBJ2-7
CDR3aa: CASSQDSGGYSYEQYF
CDR3nt: TGCGCCAGCAGCCAAGATAGCGGGGGGTATTCCTACGAGCAGTACTTC

abundance: few
v_gene: TRBV20-1
d_gene: -
j_gene: TRBJ2-3
CDR3aa: CSASPTETTGRGTDTQYF
CDR3nt: TGCAGTGCTAGTCCAACAGAAACGACGGGTCGGGGCACAGATACGCAGTATTTT

abundance: once
v_gene: TRBV12-3/TRBV12-4
d_gene: -
j_gene: TRBJ1-3
CDR3aa: CASSARATPGNTIYF
CDR3nt: TGTGCCAGCAGCGCCAGGGCGACACCTGGAAACACCATATATTTT

abundance: -
v_gene: TRBV20-1
d_gene: -
j_gene: TRBJ1-1
CDR3aa: CSARSNWGMNTEAFF
CDR3nt: TGCAGTGCTAGATCCAATTGGGGAATGAACACTGAAGCTTTCTTT

abundance: -
v_gene: TRBV15
d_gene: -
j_gene: TRBJ1-1
CDR3aa: CATSGDGQNTEAFF
CDR3nt: TGTGCCACCAGCGGGGACGGGCAGAACACTGAAGCTTTCTTT

abundance: -
v_gene: TRBV9
d_gene: -
j_gene: TRBJ1-5
CDR3aa: CASSGGDPPYNQPQHF
CDR3nt: TGTGCCAGCAGCGGGGGGGACCCTCCGTACAATCAGCCCCAGCATTTT

abundance: few
v_gene: TRBV20-1
d_gene: -
j_gene: TRBJ2-2
CDR3aa: CSTRTTGDPTGELFF
CDR3nt: TGCAGTACAAGAACGACAGGCGATCCGACCGGGGAGCTGTTTTTT

abundance: -
v_gene: TRBV5-1
d_gene: -
j_gene: TRBJ1-2
CDR3aa: CASSLRAGNGYTF
CDR3nt: TGCGCCAGCAGCTTGAGGGCAGGGAATGGCTACACCTTC

abundance: few
v_gene: TRBV20-1
d_gene: -
j_gene: TRBJ1-5
CDR3aa: CSARDLNSNQPQHF
CDR3nt: TGCAGTGCCCGGGACCTCAATAGCAATCAGCCCCAGCATTTT

abundance: -
v_gene: TRBV7-9
d_gene: TRBD1
j_gene: TRBJ1-6
CDR3aa: CASSLGGTGVSPLHF
CDR3nt: TGTGCCAGCAGCTTAGGGGGGACAGGGGTTTCACCCCTCCACTTT

abundance: -
v_gene: TRBV27
d_gene: -
j_gene: TRBJ1-1
CDR3aa: CASRKIERTEAFF
CDR3nt: TGTGCCAGCAGAAAAATTGAGAGGACTGAAGCTTTCTTT

abundance: -
v_gene: TRBV4-2
d_gene: -
j_gene: TRBJ1-2
CDR3aa: CASSPGPTVGHYGYTF
CDR3nt: TGTGCCAGCAGCCCAGGGCCAACCGTCGGACACTATGGCTACACCTTC

abundance: few
v_gene: TRBV12-3/TRBV12-4
d_gene: -
j_gene: TRBJ2-1
CDR3aa: CASSLDYPRSYNEQFF
CDR3nt: TGTGCCAGCAGCCTTGACTATCCCCGCTCCTACAATGAGCAGTTCTTC

abundance: -
v_gene: TRBV7-9
d_gene: -
j_gene: TRBJ1-4
CDR3aa: CASSNREVATNEKLFF
CDR3nt: TGTGCCAGCAGCAACCGGGAAGTTGCAACTAATGAAAAACTGTTTTTT

abundance: -
v_gene: TRBV2
d_gene: -
j_gene: TRBJ2-2
CDR3aa: CASIGQRTGELFF
CDR3nt: TGTGCCAGCATAGGACAGAGGACCGGGGAGCTGTTTTTT

abundance: -
v_gene: TRBV12-3/TRBV12-4
d_gene: TRBD2
j_gene: TRBJ2-2
CDR3aa: CASSRLASGELFF
CDR3nt: TGTGCCAGCAGTCGACTAGCGAGTGGGGAGCTGTTTTTT

abundance: -
v_gene: TRBV4-3
d_gene: TRBD1
j_gene: TRBJ2-7
CDR3aa: CASSQRTGNEQYF
CDR3nt: TGCGCCAGCAGCCAGCGGACAGGCAATGAGCAGTACTTC

abundance: few
v_gene: TRBV28
d_gene: -
j_gene: TRBJ1-1
CDR3aa: CASSLNREAFF
CDR3nt: TGTGCCAGCAGTTTGAACAGGGAAGCTTTCTTT

abundance: once
v_gene: TRBV7-2
d_gene: -
j_gene: TRBJ2-3
CDR3aa: CASSGPSQGEYTDTQYF
CDR3nt: TGTGCCAGCAGCGGACCCTCACAGGGAGAATACACAGATACGCAGTATTTT

abundance: -
v_gene: TRBV4-3
d_gene: -
j_gene: TRBJ2-5
CDR3aa: CASSPSGKYYQPETQYF
CDR3nt: TGCGCCAGCAGCCCTTCTGGGAAGTACTACCAACCAGAGACCCAGTACTTC

abundance: few
v_gene: TRBV20-1
d_gene: -
j_gene: TRBJ1-2
CDR3aa: CSARDVSGDGYTF
CDR3nt: TGCAGTGCTAGAGATGTATCAGGGGATGGCTACACCTTC

abundance: many
v_gene: TRBV20-1
d_gene: TRBD2
j_gene: TRBJ2-1
CDR3aa: CSARDDSGAYNEQFF
CDR3nt: TGCAGTGCTAGAGATGATAGCGGGGCGTACAATGAGCAGTTCTTC

abundance: -
v_gene: TRBV18
d_gene: -
j_gene: TRBJ2-1
CDR3aa: CACSPETLDNEQFF
CDR3nt: TGTGCCTGCTCACCAGAGACACTTGACAATGAGCAGTTCTTC

abundance: few
v_gene: TRBV4-1
d_gene: -
j_gene: TRBJ2-1
CDR3aa: CASSQVPDNEQFF
CDR3nt: TGCGCCAGCAGCCAAGTCCCCGACAATGAGCAGTTCTTC

abundance: -
v_gene: TRBV12-3/TRBV12-4
d_gene: -
j_gene: TRBJ2-7
CDR3aa: CASSFVLAGYEQYF
CDR3nt: TGTGCCAGCAGTTTTGTGCTAGCCGGGTACGAGCAGTACTTC

abundance: -
v_gene: TRBV5-5
d_gene: TRBD1
j_gene: TRBJ1-1
CDR3aa: CASSYPRTGGNTEAFF
CDR3nt: TGTGCCAGCAGCTACCCCCGGACAGGGGGCAACACTGAAGCTTTCTTT

abundance: few
v_gene: TRBV4-2
d_gene: TRBD1
j_gene: TRBJ1-2
CDR3aa: CASSQLRQGLAYGYTF
CDR3nt: TGTGCCAGCAGCCAGTTACGACAGGGTCTGGCCTATGGCTACACCTTC

abundance: few
v_gene: TRBV4-2
d_gene: TRBD1
j_gene: TRBJ2-1
CDR3aa: CASSPSDRANEQFF
CDR3nt: TGTGCCAGCAGCCCCTCGGACAGGGCGAATGAGCAGTTCTTC

abundance: -
v_gene: TRBV20-1
d_gene: -
j_gene: TRBJ2-1
CDR3aa: CSASAGYNEQFF
CDR3nt: TGCAGTGCTAGCGCAGGATACAATGAGCAGTTCTTC

abundance: few
v_gene: TRBV4-1
d_gene: -
j_gene: TRBJ1-4
CDR3aa: CASSSGYGGGGEKLFF
CDR3nt: TGCGCCAGCAGCTCTGGTTACGGGGGGGGAGGTGAAAAACTGTTTTTT

abundance: -
v_gene: TRBV6-1
d_gene: -
j_gene: TRBJ1-2
CDR3aa: CASSVTDYGYTF
CDR3nt: TGTGCCAGCAGTGTTACGGACTATGGCTACACCTTC

abundance: -
v_gene: TRBV7-2
d_gene: -
j_gene: TRBJ1-4
CDR3aa: CASSSSGFFNEKLFF
CDR3nt: TGTGCCAGCAGCTCATCCGGGTTCTTTAATGAAAAACTGTTTTTT

abundance: many
v_gene: TRBV4-2
d_gene: -
j_gene: TRBJ2-3
CDR3aa: CASSQEGGLSTDTQYF
CDR3nt: TGTGCCAGCAGCCAAGAAGGGGGACTCAGCACAGATACGCAGTATTTT

abundance: -
v_gene: TRBV2
d_gene: -
j_gene: TRBJ2-2
CDR3aa: CAWTTGGELFF
CDR3nt: TGTGCCTGGACAACAGGGGGGGAGCTGTTTTTT

abundance: -
v_gene: TRBV15
d_gene: -
j_gene: TRBJ2-5
CDR3aa: CATSSAPRFGNEQYF
CDR3nt: TGTGCCACCAGCAGCGCACCTAGGTTTGGCAATGAGCAGTACTTC

abundance: once
v_gene: TRBV2
d_gene: -
j_gene: TRBJ2-7
CDR3aa: CASHENSYEQYF
CDR3nt: TGTGCCAGTCACGAGAACTCCTACGAGCAGTACTTC

abundance: once
v_gene: TRBV19
d_gene: -
j_gene: TRBJ2-5
CDR3aa: CASSINTQETQYF
CDR3nt: TGTGCCAGTAGTATTAACACCCAAGAGACCCAGTACTTC

abundance: few
v_gene: TRBV20-1
d_gene: TRBD1
j_gene: TRBJ1-5
CDR3aa: CSASLTGNQPQHF
CDR3nt: TGCAGTGCGTCTTTGACAGGGAATCAGCCCCAGCATTTT

abundance: -
v_gene: TRBV12-5
d_gene: TRBD1
j_gene: TRBJ1-1
CDR3aa: CASGGTEENTEAFF
CDR3nt: TGTGCTAGTGGTGGGACAGAAGAGAACACTGAAGCTTTCTTT

abundance: -
v_gene: TRBV4-3
d_gene: -
j_gene: TRBJ2-2
CDR3aa: CASSLEGGYTGELFF
CDR3nt: TGCGCCAGCAGCTTGGAGGGCGGATACACCGGGGAGCTGTTTTTT

abundance: -
v_gene: TRBV4-2
d_gene: -
j_gene: TRBJ2-2
CDR3aa: CASSQERALELFF
CDR3nt: TGTGCCAGCAGCCAAGAGAGGGCACTGGAGCTGTTTTTT

abundance: -
v_gene: TRBV9
d_gene: -
j_gene: TRBJ1-1
CDR3aa: CASSVAGIPGLRTEAFF
CDR3nt: TGTGCCAGCAGCGTAGCTGGGATCCCGGGGCTTCGGACTGAAGCTTTCTTT

abundance: -
v_gene: TRBV20-1
d_gene: -
j_gene: TRBJ2-1
CDR3aa: CSARKAGRTLTQETQFF
CDR3nt: TGCAGTGCCAGGAAAGCAGGACGGACCCTTACCCAAGAGACCCAGTTCTTC

abundance: many
v_gene: TRBV4-3
d_gene: TRBD1
j_gene: TRBJ2-1
CDR3aa: CASSQDLDRYNEQFF
CDR3nt: TGCGCCAGCAGCCAAGATTTGGACAGGTACAATGAGCAGTTCTTC